The TCR beta chain under discussion was sequenced for a study of identical twins. Study-level points and caveats: Those out-of-frame alpha sequences shared by twins showed an excess of low generation probability.

TCRdb analysed the 5' RACE reads with MiXCR anew, one entry per CDR3 protein. The table shows a few hundred thousand distinct CDR3 sequences, with more than 9% occurring only once. This clonotype was picked up a small number of times. Its cognate antigen is unknown. CDR3 length: 13 amino acids. Germline V gene sequence: CDR1 MNHEY, CDR2 SMNVEV (reference sequence). Trimming stripped 0 bases from V and 10 bases from J, with 12 bases between. These records were also assigned to another study, of yellow fever vaccine responses in identical twins. That study reports: A vaccine T cell response that seemed partly convergent and partly personalized was reported in twins.

Specimen: PBMCs. This chain links TRBV27 with TRBJ1-1, with D tentatively TRBD1 (5 bases). The sequence was obtained from a young woman in good health. CDR3: CASSLSVGGTAFF. The CDR3 region has the DNA TGTGCCAGCAGTTTATCGGTGGGGGGTACAGCTTTCTTT.